The 17 T cell receptor beta chains given below trace back to one sample, sequenced in a study of OX40 agonist ivuxolimab in advanced cancers. Measured with immunoSEQ multiplex PCR; TCRdb has only the in-frame clones, and not every one. This sample yields 57,000 or so clones, of which more than 90% are seen a single time; about 0.59% belongs to the top ten. The sequences come from CD4+ or CD8+ T cells sorted from blood, collected in a trial of the OX40 agonist ivuxolimab. The origin of the receptors is an adult with an advanced solid tumor such as melanoma, head and neck, liver or kidney cancer.

This chain joins TRBV6-5 and TRBJ1-4; no clear D. Germline V gene sequence: CDR1 MNHEY, CDR2 SVGAGI. V was clipped by 6 bases and J by 3 bases, with 14 bases between them. This CDR3 has 15 residues. CDR3 in DNA: TGTGCCAGCAGCCCCGCGGAGTACCCTAATGAAAAACTGTTTTTT. Its translation: CASSPAEYPNEKLFF.

The chain is built from TRBV7-2 and TRBJ1-1, with D perhaps TRBD1 (5 bases). The CDR3 is 15 residues long. Trimming left V 5 bases short and J 1 base short, with 14 bases between. Germline CDR1 SGHTA, CDR2 FQGNSA. CDR3: CASSPRGGRNTEAFF. CDR3 nucleotide sequence: TGTGCCAGCAGCCCCCGGGGGGGGAGGAACACTGAAGCTTTCTTT.

The DNA of the CDR3 is TGCGCCAGCAGCCAAGCAGTGACCTCCTACGAGCAGTACTTC. The encoded protein is CASSQAVTSYEQYF. V and J are TRBV4-1 and TRBJ2-7, with D unresolved. CDR1 and CDR2 from the germline V gene are MGHRA and YSYEKL. The CDR3 totals 14 residues. V was clipped by 1 base and J by 0 bases, with 7 bases between them.

This clone was counted a single time. The chain employs TRBV7-6 and TRBJ2-3; TRBD1 or TRBD2 may be the D gene (6 bases each). The CDR3 totals 16 residues. The germline CDR1 and CDR2 sequences are SGHVS and FNYEAQ. V shed 2 bases and J shed 1 base, with 13 bases lying between them. The DNA for the CDR3 is TGTGCCAGCAGCTTAATGACAGGCGGGGGCACAGATACGCAGTATTTT. Amino acids: CASSLMTGGGTDTQYF. Variable domain in full (rest from reference TRBV7-6 and TRBJ2-3): GAGVSQSPRYKVTKRGQDVALRCDPISGHVSLYWYRQALGQGPEFLTYFNYEAQQDKSGLPNDRFSAERPEGSISTLTIQRTEQRDSAMYRCASSLMTGGGTDTQYFGPGTRLTVL.

The chain uses TRBV6-1 and TRBJ2-7, with a tentative D call TRBD1 (6 bases). Trimming removed 6 bases from V and 2 bases from J, with 14 bases in between. The V gene's germline CDR1 is MNHNS and CDR2 SASEGT. There are 14 residues in the CDR3. Here the CDR3 DNA reads TGTGCCAGCAGGAATCAGGGGCTCCCCTACGAGCAGTACTTC. It specifies CASRNQGLPYEQYF.

As DNA, the CDR3 is TGTGCCAGCAGCCCCCCCGTGACAGGGAGGGATGAGCAGTTCTTC. The encoded protein is CASSPPVTGRDEQFF. This chain uses TRBV6-5 with TRBJ2-1; either TRBD1 or TRBD2 may fit D (7 bases each). Trimming pared 6 bases from V and 8 bases from J, leaving 20 bases between. This CDR3 has 15 amino acids. Germline CDR1 MNHEY, CDR2 SVGAGI.

The chain uses TRBV9 and TRBJ1-3, with D possibly TRBD1 on 5 matching bases. This CDR3 has 15 amino acids. Germline V lookup: CDR1 SGDLS, CDR2 YYNGEE. V was trimmed by 3 bases and J by 0 bases, leaving 10 bases between them. The CDR3 DNA reads as TGTGCCAGCAGCGAGCAGGGAGTCTCTGGAAACACCATATATTTT. Its protein is CASSEQGVSGNTIYF.

The chain links TRBV12-5 to TRBJ2-3; D ambiguous. Germline V lookup: CDR1 LGHNT, CDR2 FRNRAP. The CDR3 is made up of 14 amino acids. Trimming left V 0 bases short and J 2 bases short, with 6 bases between. The CDR3 sequence: CASGLVGITDTQYF. The CDR3 coding sequence is TGTGCTAGTGGTTTGGTGGGCATCACAGATACGCAGTATTTT.

This rearrangement joins TRBV11-1 to TRBJ1-2, with unresolved D. V was cut by 3 bases and J by 7 bases, with 12 bases left in between. The CDR3 totals 13 residues. The germline gives CDR1 SGHAT, CDR2 FQDESV (reference sequence). This CDR3 reads CASSLEGFSGYTF. CDR3 coding DNA: TGTGCCAGCAGCTTGGAAGGGTTCTCTGGCTACACCTTC.

This rearrangement joins TRBV6-5 to TRBJ2-7; 13 bases line up with TRBD2. V lost 4 bases to trimming and J lost 4 bases; unmatched junction nucleotides: 4. The CDR3 is made up of 15 amino acids. Per the germline V gene, CDR1 is MNHEY and CDR2 is SVGAGI. In DNA form, the CDR3 reads TGTGCCAGCAGTTCCCGACTAGCGGGGGGTTACGAGCAGTACTTC. It specifies CASSSRLAGGYEQYF.

The chain couples TRBV6-1 to TRBJ1-5, with a possible D match to TRBD1 (6 bases). Germline assignment: CDR1 MNHNS and CDR2 SASEGT. The germline V and J ends were trimmed by 6 bases and 3 bases, with 9 bases remaining between them. The CDR3 covers 13 residues. CDR3 coding DNA: TGTGCCAGCAGCGGGACATTCAATCAGCCCCAGCATTTT. This codes for CASSGTFNQPQHF.

DNA of the CDR3: TGTGCCAGCACCCTTCGGGACGGACTAAAGCAGTTCTTC. Its translation: CASTLRDGLKQFF. The chain couples TRBV6-5 to TRBJ2-1; a weak D match, TRBD2 (6 bases). V was pared by 7 bases and J by 11 bases, with 18 bases between. In germline, CDR1 is MNHEY, CDR2 SVGAGI. The CDR3 runs to 13 residues.

The chain combines TRBV6-5 with TRBJ2-3; D perhaps matches TRBD2 (7 bases). The V gene lost 4 bases and the J gene lost 3 bases, with 14 bases spanning the gap. CDR1 MNHEY and CDR2 SVGAGI come from the germline V gene. This CDR3 is built from 15 residues. The CDR3 sequence: CASSWRTRGTDTQYF. CDR3 in DNA: TGTGCCAGCAGTTGGCGGACTAGGGGGACAGATACGCAGTATTTT.

The J gene is TRBJ2-7, the V gene TRBV7-2; D is possibly TRBD2 (5 bases). Germline V gene lookup returns CDR1 SGHTA and CDR2 FQGNSA. V was trimmed by 4 bases and J by 2 bases, leaving 12 bases between them. The CDR3 loop spans 14 amino acids. In DNA form, the CDR3 reads TGTGCCAGCAGCTCCCGCGGGCCTGCCTACGAGCAGTACTTC. Amino acid sequence: CASSSRGPAYEQYF.

This chain connects TRBV19 to TRBJ2-7; weak D call: TRBD1 (6 bases). Trimming removed 4 bases from V and 5 bases from J, with 12 bases in between. The CDR3 length is 13 residues. From germline, CDR1 is LNHDA and CDR2 SQIVND (reference sequence). CDR3 sequence reads: CASSRGPDNEQYF. The CDR3 coding sequence is TGTGCCAGTAGTAGGGGGCCAGATAACGAGCAGTACTTC.

This sequence joins TRBV5-4 and TRBJ2-2; D call uncertain. The CDR3 runs to 16 residues. Germline CDR1 and CDR2: SGHNT and YYREEE (reference sequence). Trimming pared 0 bases from V and 1 base from J, leaving 10 bases between. Written as DNA, the CDR3 is TGTGCCAGCAGCTTGGCGTTGGGGTTGAACACCGGGGAGCTGTTTTTT. The encoded protein is CASSLALGLNTGELFF.

The chain links TRBV5-3 to TRBJ2-2; 11 bases are a match to TRBD2. TRBV5-3 is marked as an open reading frame, function uncertain. V lost 4 bases, J lost 5 bases, and 10 bases stayed unmatched. The CDR3 covers 17 residues. CDR3 loop: CARSLTTSGRNTGELFF. CDR3 coding DNA: TGTGCCAGAAGCCTTACTACTAGCGGGAGAAATACCGGGGAGCTGTTTTTT.